This entry is about one T cell receptor beta chain. Authors' processing steps: Reference gene primer amplification gave nucleated cell count estimates. Sequenced by immunoSEQ multiplex PCR; TCRdb stores in-frame clones only, minus some. The D gene and trimming were derived from the DNA, and the V and J assignments and clone size from that table. The data hold approximately 310,000 clones, with roughly 88% observed a single time. This record comes from a study of blood T cell repertoires in COVID-19. CDR3 length equals 14 residues. V shed 4 bases and J shed 4 bases, with 13 bases lying between them. Germline values: CDR1 MNHEY, CDR2 SMNVEV (reference sequence).

Sequencing input: PBMCs or T cells enriched from blood (not recorded which). This sequence originates from a man aged 30 to 39 who had recovered from COVID-19. This chain uses TRBV27 with TRBJ1-2; a weak D match, TRBD1 (5 bases). CDR3 DNA: TGTGCCAGCAGTTCCGACAGAGATCCCTATGGCTACACCTTC. Its translation is CASSSDRDPYGYTF.